The rows below give T cell receptor beta chains drawn from one sample of a study of cytomegalovirus exposure and HLA in healthy donors. Produced via immunoSEQ multiplex PCR; TCRdb's table is partial and in-frame only. Among around 110,000 clones listed, approximately 70% were seen once. Specimen: PBMCs. The receptors shown here come from a woman in her 30s in good health and CMV-seronegative. The CDR3 runs from the conserved cysteine through the conserved F or W. D genes are given only for firm matches. Clone size is not always given. Where it is, it says once, few, many or a class for expanded clones.

TRBD1	TRBV7-2	once	TRBJ1-5	CASSLVGAGGQPQHF	TGTGCCAGCAGCTTAGTAGGGGCAGGGGGACAGCCCCAGCATTTT
TRBD1	TRBV25-1	-	TRBJ2-3	CASSGQDPRDTQYF	TGTGCCAGCAGCGGACAGGACCCTCGAGATACGCAGTATTTT
-	TRBV18	-	TRBJ1-2	CASSPGAVPYGYTF	TGTGCCAGCTCACCGGGGGCGGTCCCGTATGGCTACACCTTC
-	TRBV4-2	once	TRBJ1-3	CASSQDRRPGNTIYF	TGTGCCAGCAGCCAAGATAGGAGACCTGGAAACACCATATATTTT
-	TRBV19	once	TRBJ1-5	CASSIWGRGSNQPQHF	TGTGCCAGTAGTATATGGGGGCGAGGAAGCAATCAGCCCCAGCATTTT
-	TRBV7-8	-	TRBJ1-3	CASSGREAGNTIYF	TGTGCCAGCAGCGGCAGAGAGGCTGGAAACACCATATATTTT
TRBD1	TRBV29-1	-	TRBJ1-2	CSVEGQGHGYTF	TGCAGCGTTGAAGGACAGGGGCATGGCTACACCTTC
-	TRBV6-5	-	TRBJ1-1	CASSYQGLRIPTEAFF	TGTGCCAGCAGTTACCAGGGACTCCGAATTCCCACTGAAGCTTTCTTT
TRBD1	TRBV10-3	-	TRBJ2-7	CAISPGTGASYEQYF	TGTGCCATCAGCCCTGGGACAGGAGCCTCCTACGAGCAGTACTTC
-	TRBV15	-	TRBJ2-3	CATGDRPGSTDTQYF	TGTGCCACCGGTGACAGGCCAGGAAGCACAGATACGCAGTATTTT
TRBD1	TRBV25-1	-	TRBJ2-1	CASTPNPGQGDYNEQFF	TGTGCCAGCACCCCAAACCCGGGACAGGGGGACTACAATGAGCAGTTCTTC
-	TRBV15	-	TRBJ1-2	CATSRDSSTTPRGYGYTF	TGTGCCACCAGCAGAGATTCCTCGACTACCCCTCGCGGCTATGGCTACACCTTC
TRBD1	TRBV6-5	-	TRBJ2-1	CASSEDRGVHEQFF	TGTGCCAGCAGTGAGGACAGGGGGGTCCATGAGCAGTTCTTC
-	TRBV19	-	TRBJ1-2	CASSRTVRPDYGYTF	TGTGCCAGTAGTCGTACAGTACGGCCTGACTATGGCTACACCTTC
-	TRBV19	-	TRBJ2-1	CASSIAGSSYNEQFF	TGTGCCAGTAGTATAGCGGGTAGCTCCTACAATGAGCAGTTCTTC
-	TRBV5-1	-	TRBJ2-5	CASSLFGSGQETQYF	TGCGCCAGCAGCTTATTCGGGTCCGGTCAAGAGACCCAGTACTTC
-	TRBV6-5	-	TRBJ1-1	CASSYPGQLNTEAFF	TGTGCCAGCAGTTACCCCGGACAGCTGAACACTGAAGCTTTCTTT
-	TRBV14	-	TRBJ1-2	CASSQDSRGGYTF	TGTGCCAGCAGCCAAGACAGCCGAGGAGGCTACACCTTC
-	TRBV2	-	TRBJ1-5	CASSEQGAAQPQHF	TGTGCCAGCAGTGAGCAGGGTGCGGCCCAGCCCCAGCATTTT
-	TRBV30	-	TRBJ2-1	CAWSGRSGRGNEQFF	TGTGCCTGGAGTGGAAGGAGCGGGCGGGGCAATGAGCAGTTCTTC
-	TRBV11-3	-	TRBJ1-4	CASSLGNREKLFF	TGTGCCAGCAGCTTAGGAAACCGGGAAAAACTGTTTTTT
TRBD2	TRBV6-1	few	TRBJ2-1	CASSEKGGRAYEQFF	TGTGCCAGCAGTGAAAAGGGCGGGAGGGCCTATGAGCAGTTCTTC
TRBD1	TRBV30	-	TRBJ1-5	CAWSVTGVNQPQHF	TGTGCCTGGAGTGTAACAGGGGTCAATCAGCCCCAGCATTTT
-	TRBV5-1	-	TRBJ2-1	CASSFGTYYNEQFF	TGCGCCAGCAGCTTTGGGACATACTACAATGAGCAGTTCTTC
TRBD1	TRBV30	-	TRBJ1-2	CAWVRDRGGYTF	TGTGCCTGGGTCCGGGACAGGGGAGGCTACACCTTC
TRBD2	TRBV4-1	-	TRBJ2-7	CASSQEGLASSYEQYF	TGCGCCAGCAGCCAAGAGGGACTAGCGAGCTCCTACGAGCAGTACTTC
-	TRBV11-2	once	TRBJ1-1	CASSWPFGGTRTEAFF	TGTGCCAGCAGCTGGCCCTTCGGGGGGACGCGCACTGAAGCTTTCTTT
TRBD1	TRBV27	once	TRBJ2-7	CASRDAGTGSGEQYF	TGTGCCAGCAGGGACGCCGGGACAGGGTCAGGCGAGCAGTACTTC
TRBD1	TRBV5-1	-	TRBJ1-1	CASSPRQGNTEAFF	TGCGCCAGCAGCCCAAGACAGGGGAACACTGAAGCTTTCTTT
-	TRBV5-1	-	TRBJ2-3	CASSPPHSRSTDTQYF	TGCGCCAGCAGCCCCCCCCATAGTCGTTCCACAGATACGCAGTATTTT
-	TRBV10-3	-	TRBJ1-1	CASTQGQGTEAFF	TGTGCCTCCACCCAGGGGCAGGGCACTGAAGCTTTCTTT
TRBD1	TRBV19	-	TRBJ1-5	CASSMSGQGGQPQHF	TGTGCCAGTAGTATGAGCGGACAGGGGGGTCAGCCCCAGCATTTT
TRBD2	TRBV6-6	few	TRBJ2-5	CASRSSGGQETQYF	TGTGCCAGCAGGTCTAGCGGAGGTCAAGAGACCCAGTACTTC
-	TRBV11-2	-	TRBJ2-2	CATAAGNTGELFF	TGTGCCACCGCCGCGGGGAACACCGGGGAGCTGTTTTTT
-	TRBV15	-	TRBJ2-7	CATSRDRGVSEQYF	TGTGCCACCAGCAGAGATAGAGGAGTATCCGAGCAGTACTTC
-	TRBV7-9	-	TRBJ1-1	CASSLGQQTEAFF	TGTGCCAGCAGCTTAGGACAGCAGACTGAAGCTTTCTTT
TRBD2	TRBV19	-	TRBJ2-1	CASSMGTSSEQFF	TGTGCCAGTAGTATGGGGACTAGTAGCGAGCAGTTCTTC
-	TRBV20-1	few	TRBJ1-1	CSARFYREAFF	TGCAGTGCTAGGTTTTACAGGGAAGCTTTCTTT
TRBD1	TRBV6-5	-	TRBJ1-2	CASGKNNRGNGYTF	TGTGCCAGCGGCAAAAACAACAGGGGCAATGGCTACACCTTC
TRBD1	TRBV19	-	TRBJ2-3	CASSLGQVVTTDTQYF	TGTGCCAGTAGTCTCGGACAGGTGGTGACCACAGATACGCAGTATTTT
-	TRBV7-9	-	TRBJ1-5	CASSYASEDQPQHF	TGTGCCAGCAGCTACGCCTCGGAGGATCAGCCCCAGCATTTT
-	TRBV7-7	-	TRBJ2-1	CASSLDGAFYNEQFF	TGTGCTAGCAGCTTAGACGGTGCATTTTACAATGAGCAGTTCTTC
-	TRBV9	-	TRBJ1-1	CASSGRGTEAFF	TGTGCCAGCAGCGGTAGGGGTACTGAAGCTTTCTTT
-	TRBV27	-	TRBJ2-7	CASSFWSGLGEQYF	TGTGCCAGCAGTTTTTGGTCGGGTCTAGGCGAGCAGTACTTC
-	TRBV27	-	TRBJ1-5	CASREQTGSHQPQHF	TGTGCCAGCAGAGAACAGACAGGTTCTCATCAGCCCCAGCATTTT
-	TRBV5-4	-	TRBJ2-5	CASSLPGHRETQYF	TGTGCCAGCAGCTTACCGGGCCACAGGGAGACCCAGTACTTC
TRBD1	TRBV4-1	few	TRBJ2-5	CASRHTGTEETQYF	TGCGCCAGCAGACATACCGGGACAGAAGAGACCCAGTACTTC
TRBD1	TRBV19	few	TRBJ2-2	CASRPDRGVGTGELFF	TGTGCCAGTAGGCCTGACAGGGGCGTTGGCACCGGGGAGCTGTTTTTT
TRBD1	TRBV30	-	TRBJ1-5	CAWSVQGGASQPQHF	TGTGCCTGGAGTGTGCAGGGGGGAGCAAGTCAGCCCCAGCATTTT
TRBD1	TRBV7-8	-	TRBJ1-2	CASSPQGASGYTF	TGTGCCAGCAGCCCACAGGGGGCGAGTGGCTACACCTTC
-	TRBV2	-	TRBJ1-3	CASKTSSGNTIYF	TGTGCCAGCAAAACAAGCTCTGGAAACACCATATATTTT
TRBD2	TRBV4-1	-	TRBJ2-7	CASSQEVVSPRRPSGVYEQYF	TGCGCCAGCAGCCAAGAAGTCGTATCTCCGCGGAGGCCTAGCGGGGTCTACGAGCAGTACTTC
-	TRBV7-9	few	TRBJ1-1	CASSLQGLGTEAFF	TGTGCCAGCAGCTTACAGGGGCTGGGGACTGAAGCTTTCTTT
TRBD1	TRBV27	-	TRBJ1-1	CASFSGQGWNTEAFF	TGTGCCAGCTTCTCCGGACAGGGCTGGAACACTGAAGCTTTCTTT